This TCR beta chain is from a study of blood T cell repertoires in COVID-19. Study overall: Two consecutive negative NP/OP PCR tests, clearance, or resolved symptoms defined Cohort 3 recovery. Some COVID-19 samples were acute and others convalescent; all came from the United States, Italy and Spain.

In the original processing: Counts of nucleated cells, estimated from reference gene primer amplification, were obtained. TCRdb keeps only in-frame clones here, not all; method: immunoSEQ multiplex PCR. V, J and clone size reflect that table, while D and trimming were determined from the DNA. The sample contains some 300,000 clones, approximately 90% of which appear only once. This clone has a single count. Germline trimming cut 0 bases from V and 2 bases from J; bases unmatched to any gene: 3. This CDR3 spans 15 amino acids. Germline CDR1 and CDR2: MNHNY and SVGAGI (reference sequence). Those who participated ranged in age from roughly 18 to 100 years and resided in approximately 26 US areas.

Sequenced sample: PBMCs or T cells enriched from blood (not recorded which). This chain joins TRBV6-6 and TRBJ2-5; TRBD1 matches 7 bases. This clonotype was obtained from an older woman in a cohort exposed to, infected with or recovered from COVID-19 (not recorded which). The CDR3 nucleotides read TGTGCCAGCAGTTACTCGTACAGGGGACAAGAGACCCAGTACTTC. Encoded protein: CASSYSYRGQETQYF.